Included here is one T cell receptor beta chain sequence, with context. The data belong to a study of blood T cell repertoires in COVID-19. Study information: Italy, Spain and the United States were the sources of the convalescent and acute COVID-19 samples. Sources were T cells, B-cell-depleted T cells, or PBMCs; the material itself was cDNA or gDNA.

With 1 base removed from V and 2 bases from J, the gap between germline ends came to 8 bases. The CDR3 contains 14 residues. From germline, CDR1 is MNHNS and CDR2 SASEGT. Original analysis: Reference gene primer amplification in the assay estimated nucleated cell counts. Sequenced by immunoSEQ multiplex PCR; TCRdb stores in-frame clones only, minus some. V and J calls and clone size follow that table, whereas D and trimming were derived from the DNA. The sample yields about 190,000 clones, roughly 80% seen once. The sequenced material came from peripheral blood. V gene TRBV6-1 combines with J gene TRBJ1-2; the D is unclear. The receptor was isolated from a man aged 50-60 years who had recovered from COVID-19. The CDR3 protein is CASSEGRLNYGYTF. The DNA of the CDR3 is TGTGCCAGCAGTGAAGGCAGGTTGAACTATGGCTACACCTTC.